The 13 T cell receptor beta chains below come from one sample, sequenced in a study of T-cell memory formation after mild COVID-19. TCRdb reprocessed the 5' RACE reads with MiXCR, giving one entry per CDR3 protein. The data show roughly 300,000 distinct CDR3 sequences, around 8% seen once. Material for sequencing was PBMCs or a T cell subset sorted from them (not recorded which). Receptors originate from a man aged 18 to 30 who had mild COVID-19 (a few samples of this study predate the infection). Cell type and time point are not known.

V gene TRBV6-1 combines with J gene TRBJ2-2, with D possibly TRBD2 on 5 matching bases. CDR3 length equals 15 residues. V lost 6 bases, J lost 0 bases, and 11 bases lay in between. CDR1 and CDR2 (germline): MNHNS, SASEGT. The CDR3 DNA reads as TGTGCCAGCAGGGGAGCCGTGGCGAACACCGGGGAGCTGTTTTTT. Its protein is CASRGAVANTGELFF.

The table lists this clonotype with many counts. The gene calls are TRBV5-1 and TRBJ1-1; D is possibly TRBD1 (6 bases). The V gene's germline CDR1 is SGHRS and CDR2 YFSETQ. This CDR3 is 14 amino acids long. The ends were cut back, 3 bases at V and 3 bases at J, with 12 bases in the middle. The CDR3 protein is CASSSPRGDTEAFF. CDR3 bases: TGCGCCAGCAGCTCCCCGAGGGGGGACACTGAAGCTTTCTTT.

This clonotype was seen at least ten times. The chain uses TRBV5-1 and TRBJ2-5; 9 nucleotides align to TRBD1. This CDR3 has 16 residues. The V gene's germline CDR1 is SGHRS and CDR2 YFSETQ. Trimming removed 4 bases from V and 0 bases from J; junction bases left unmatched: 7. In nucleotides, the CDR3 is TGCGCCAGCAGCCACAGGGGGCGCAGGGACCAAGAGACCCAGTACTTC. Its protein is CASSHRGRRDQETQYF.

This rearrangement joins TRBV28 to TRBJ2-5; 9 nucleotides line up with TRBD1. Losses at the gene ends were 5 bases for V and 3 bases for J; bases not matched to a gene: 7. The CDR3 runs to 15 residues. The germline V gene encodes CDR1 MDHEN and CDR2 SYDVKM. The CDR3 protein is CASSGRTGVKETQYF. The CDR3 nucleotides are TGTGCCAGCAGTGGAAGGACAGGGGTAAAAGAGACCCAGTACTTC.

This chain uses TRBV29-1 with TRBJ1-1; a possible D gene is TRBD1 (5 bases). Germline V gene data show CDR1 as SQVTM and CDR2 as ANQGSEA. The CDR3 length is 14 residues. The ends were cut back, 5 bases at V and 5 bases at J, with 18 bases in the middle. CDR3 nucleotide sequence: TGCAGCGTTTTCTCCCGCAGGGACGGGACTGAAGCTTTCTTT. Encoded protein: CSVFSRRDGTEAFF.

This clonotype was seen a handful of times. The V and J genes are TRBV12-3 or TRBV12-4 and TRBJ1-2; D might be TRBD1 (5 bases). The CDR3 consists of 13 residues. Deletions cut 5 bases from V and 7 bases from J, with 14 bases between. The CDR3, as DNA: TGTGCCAGCAGTGGGGGAGGGCCTGGTGGCTACACCTTC. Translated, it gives CASSGGGPGGYTF.

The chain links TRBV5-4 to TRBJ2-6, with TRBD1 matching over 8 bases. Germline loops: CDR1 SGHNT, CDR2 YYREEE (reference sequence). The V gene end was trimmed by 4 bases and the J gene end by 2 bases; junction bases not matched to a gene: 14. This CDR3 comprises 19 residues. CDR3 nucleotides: TGTGCCAGCAGCCAGATTTGGGGACAGGCGATCGCTGGGGCCAACGTCCTGACTTTC. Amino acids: CASSQIWGQAIAGANVLTF. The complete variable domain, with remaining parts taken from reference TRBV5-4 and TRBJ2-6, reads ETGVTQSPTHLIKTRGQQVTLRCSSQSGHNTVSWYQQALGQGPQFIFQYYREEENGRGNFPPRFSGLQFPNYSSELNVNALELDDSALYLCASSQIWGQAIAGANVLTFGAGSRLTVL.

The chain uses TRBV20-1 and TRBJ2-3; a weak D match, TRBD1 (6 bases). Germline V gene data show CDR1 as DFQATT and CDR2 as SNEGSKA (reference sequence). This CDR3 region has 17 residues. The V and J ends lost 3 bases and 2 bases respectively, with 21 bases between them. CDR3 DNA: TGCAGTGCTAGGATCCAGGGGAACTACCAAGTCACAGATACGCAGTATTTT. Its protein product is CSARIQGNYQVTDTQYF.

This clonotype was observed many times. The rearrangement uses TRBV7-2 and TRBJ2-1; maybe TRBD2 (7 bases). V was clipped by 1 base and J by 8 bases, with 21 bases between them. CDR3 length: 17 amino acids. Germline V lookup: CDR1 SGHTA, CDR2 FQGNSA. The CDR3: CASSLEGRGPYLDEQFF. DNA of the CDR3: TGTGCCAGCAGCTTAGAAGGGCGGGGGCCGTATCTCGATGAGCAGTTCTTC.

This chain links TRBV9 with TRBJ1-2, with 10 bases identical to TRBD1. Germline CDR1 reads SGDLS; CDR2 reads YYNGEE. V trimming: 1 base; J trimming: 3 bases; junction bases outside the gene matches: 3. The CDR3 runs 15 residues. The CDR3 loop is CASSVRGQGDYGYTF. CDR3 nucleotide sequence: TGTGCCAGCAGCGTACGAGGACAGGGGGACTATGGCTACACCTTC.

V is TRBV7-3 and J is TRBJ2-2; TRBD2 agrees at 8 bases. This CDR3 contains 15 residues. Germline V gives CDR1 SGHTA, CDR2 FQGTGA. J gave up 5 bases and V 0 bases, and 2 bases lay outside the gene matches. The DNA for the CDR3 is TGTGCCAGCAGCTTAACCCCGGGGGGGACCGGGGAGCTGTTTTTT. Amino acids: CASSLTPGGTGELFF.

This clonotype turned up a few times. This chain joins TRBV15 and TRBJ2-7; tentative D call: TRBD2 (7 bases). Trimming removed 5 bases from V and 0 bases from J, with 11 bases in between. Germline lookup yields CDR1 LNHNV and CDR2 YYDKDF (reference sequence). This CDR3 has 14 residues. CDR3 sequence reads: CATSGGGDSYEQYF. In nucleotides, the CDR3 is TGTGCCACCAGCGGAGGGGGGGACTCCTACGAGCAGTACTTC. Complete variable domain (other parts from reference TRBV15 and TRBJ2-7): DAMVIQNPRYQVTQFGKPVTLSCSQTLNHNVMYWYQQKSSQAPKLLFHYYDKDFNNEADTPDNFQSRRPNTSFCFLDIRSPGLGDTAMYLCATSGGGDSYEQYFGPGTRLTVT.

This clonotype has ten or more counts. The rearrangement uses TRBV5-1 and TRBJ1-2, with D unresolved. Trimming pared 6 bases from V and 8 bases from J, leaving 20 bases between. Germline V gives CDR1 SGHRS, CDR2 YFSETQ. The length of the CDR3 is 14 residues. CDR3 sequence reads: CASNPSGRVRGYTF. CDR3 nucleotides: TGCGCCAGCAACCCCTCCGGGCGCGTAAGAGGCTACACCTTC.